Listed below are T cell receptor beta chains from one sample, sequenced in a study of blood T cell repertoires in COVID-19. TCRdb's table, derived via immunoSEQ multiplex PCR, lists solely in-frame clones and lacks some. Of under 200,000 clones listed, around 87% were seen once; the top ten hold 2.5%. Sequencing input: peripheral blood. These TCRs come from a man aged 35 to 55 with active or convalescent COVID-19. Both conserved end residues are part of each CDR3. A D gene is named only where the DNA matches it firmly. Expanded clones are given a class, and other clones once, few, many or no size at all.

d_call: NA
v_call: TRBV5-1
clone_size: NA
j_call: TRBJ2-1
cdr3_aa: CASSSGQAEGEQFF
cdr3_nt: TGCGCCAGCAGCTCGGGGCAGGCGGAGGGTGAGCAGTTCTTC

d_call: TRBD1
v_call: TRBV19
clone_size: NA
j_call: TRBJ1-2
cdr3_aa: CASSHRGQGDGYTF
cdr3_nt: TGTGCCAGTAGCCATCGGGGACAGGGGGATGGCTACACCTTC

d_call: NA
v_call: TRBV9
clone_size: NA
j_call: TRBJ1-1
cdr3_aa: CASSVLGGGDTEAFF
cdr3_nt: TGTGCCAGCAGCGTATTGGGCGGGGGGGACACTGAAGCTTTCTTT

d_call: NA
v_call: TRBV25-1
clone_size: NA
j_call: TRBJ2-5
cdr3_aa: CASSEGREETQYF
cdr3_nt: TGTGCCAGCAGTGAAGGCAGGGAAGAGACCCAGTACTTC

d_call: TRBD1
v_call: TRBV9
clone_size: many
j_call: TRBJ1-2
cdr3_aa: CASRDRVGGYTF
cdr3_nt: TGTGCCAGCCGGGACAGGGTTGGCGGCTACACCTTC

d_call: NA
v_call: TRBV6-5
clone_size: once
j_call: TRBJ2-5
cdr3_aa: CASSLHLQETQYF
cdr3_nt: TGTGCCAGCAGTTTACACCTGCAAGAGACCCAGTACTTC

d_call: NA
v_call: TRBV30
clone_size: NA
j_call: TRBJ2-7
cdr3_aa: CASTGNSYEQYF
cdr3_nt: TGTGCCTCCACAGGGAACTCCTACGAGCAGTACTTC

d_call: NA
v_call: TRBV7-9
clone_size: NA
j_call: TRBJ2-7
cdr3_aa: CASSTPGTTYEQYF
cdr3_nt: TGTGCCAGCAGCACCCCCGGGACAACCTACGAGCAGTACTTC

d_call: TRBD1
v_call: TRBV7-2
clone_size: once
j_call: TRBJ1-2
cdr3_aa: CASSFQGGQGYGYTF
cdr3_nt: TGTGCCAGCAGCTTTCAGGGGGGACAGGGCTATGGCTACACCTTC

d_call: NA
v_call: TRBV6-5
clone_size: NA
j_call: TRBJ1-2
cdr3_aa: CASSYANSRESGYTF
cdr3_nt: TGTGCCAGCAGTTACGCCAACTCCCGGGAGTCCGGCTACACCTTC

d_call: NA
v_call: TRBV5-8
clone_size: NA
j_call: TRBJ2-1
cdr3_aa: CASRTQGSYYNEQFF
cdr3_nt: TGTGCCAGCAGGACTCAGGGGTCCTACTACAATGAGCAGTTCTTC

d_call: NA
v_call: TRBV5-8
clone_size: NA
j_call: TRBJ1-5
cdr3_aa: CASSLDGMKPQHF
cdr3_nt: TGTGCCAGCAGCTTGGACGGGATGAAACCCCAGCATTTT

d_call: TRBD1
v_call: TRBV3-1/TRBV3-2
clone_size: NA
j_call: TRBJ2-3
cdr3_aa: CASSQVRQGVGTDTQYF
cdr3_nt: TGTGCCAGCAGCCAAGTGAGGCAGGGGGTTGGCACAGATACGCAGTATTTT

d_call: TRBD2
v_call: TRBV29-1
clone_size: NA
j_call: TRBJ2-4
cdr3_aa: CSVETSGEGLVEYIQYF
cdr3_nt: TGCAGCGTTGAGACTAGCGGGGAGGGCCTGGTGGAGTACATTCAGTACTTC

d_call: NA
v_call: TRBV11-2
clone_size: NA
j_call: TRBJ1-6
cdr3_aa: CASSPHPRVVNSPLHF
cdr3_nt: TGTGCCAGCAGCCCTCACCCCCGGGTAGTTAATTCACCCCTCCACTTT

d_call: TRBD2
v_call: TRBV6-5
clone_size: once
j_call: TRBJ2-3
cdr3_aa: CASSPLAGGGDTQYF
cdr3_nt: TGTGCCAGCAGCCCCCTAGCGGGGGGCGGAGATACGCAGTATTTT

d_call: NA
v_call: TRBV5-4
clone_size: few
j_call: TRBJ1-1
cdr3_aa: CASSLGSNSGTEAFF
cdr3_nt: TGTGCCAGCAGCTTGGGGAGTAACTCGGGGACTGAAGCTTTCTTT

d_call: NA
v_call: TRBV7-6
clone_size: NA
j_call: TRBJ2-3
cdr3_aa: CASSPRSLIPSTDTQYF
cdr3_nt: TGTGCCAGCAGCCCACGGTCTTTGATACCGAGCACAGATACGCAGTATTTT

d_call: TRBD2
v_call: TRBV28
clone_size: NA
j_call: TRBJ2-4
cdr3_aa: CASRPSGGAKNIQYF
cdr3_nt: TGTGCCAGCAGGCCTAGCGGGGGGGCCAAAAACATTCAGTACTTC

d_call: NA
v_call: TRBV12-3/TRBV12-4
clone_size: NA
j_call: TRBJ1-1
cdr3_aa: CASSSPLHTEAFF
cdr3_nt: TGTGCCAGCAGTTCCCCACTACACACTGAAGCTTTCTTT

d_call: NA
v_call: TRBV15
clone_size: NA
j_call: TRBJ2-7
cdr3_aa: CATSTDAGSYEQYF
cdr3_nt: TGTGCCACCAGCACAGACGCCGGTTCCTACGAGCAGTACTTC

d_call: NA
v_call: TRBV11-2
clone_size: NA
j_call: TRBJ1-2
cdr3_aa: CASSLGRQANYGYTF
cdr3_nt: TGTGCCAGCAGCTTAGGGCGACAAGCTAACTATGGCTACACCTTC

d_call: NA
v_call: TRBV6-1
clone_size: NA
j_call: TRBJ2-7
cdr3_aa: CASSEVGGSSYEQYF
cdr3_nt: TGTGCCAGCAGTGAAGTTGGGGGGAGCTCCTACGAGCAGTACTTC

d_call: NA
v_call: TRBV5-8
clone_size: NA
j_call: TRBJ2-3
cdr3_aa: CASSSTNTDTQYF
cdr3_nt: TGTGCCAGCAGCTCTACGAACACAGATACGCAGTATTTT

d_call: TRBD1
v_call: TRBV11-2
clone_size: NA
j_call: TRBJ1-1
cdr3_aa: CASSPGTGRTEAFF
cdr3_nt: TGTGCCAGCAGCCCGGGGACAGGGCGAACTGAAGCTTTCTTT

d_call: NA
v_call: TRBV19
clone_size: NA
j_call: TRBJ2-7
cdr3_aa: CASSIGGGRNEQYF
cdr3_nt: TGTGCCAGTAGTATAGGGGGAGGAAGGAACGAGCAGTACTTC

d_call: NA
v_call: TRBV21-1
clone_size: NA
j_call: TRBJ2-2
cdr3_aa: CASNPNGTSGGLIDTGELFF
cdr3_nt: TGTGCCAGCAACCCGAACGGGACTAGCGGGGGCCTAATCGACACCGGGGAGCTGTTTTTT

d_call: NA
v_call: TRBV5-6
clone_size: few
j_call: TRBJ1-1
cdr3_aa: CASTYKTVSTEAFF
cdr3_nt: TGTGCCAGCACCTATAAGACAGTTAGCACTGAAGCTTTCTTT

d_call: NA
v_call: TRBV2
clone_size: NA
j_call: TRBJ2-5
cdr3_aa: CASSIAAAQYF
cdr3_nt: TGTGCCAGCAGTATTGCGGCGGCCCAGTACTTC

d_call: TRBD1
v_call: TRBV2
clone_size: NA
j_call: TRBJ2-7
cdr3_aa: CASRLTGVRDEQYF
cdr3_nt: TGTGCCAGCAGGTTAACAGGGGTCCGGGACGAGCAGTACTTC

d_call: NA
v_call: TRBV9
clone_size: few
j_call: TRBJ1-1
cdr3_aa: CASREDGGSTEAFF
cdr3_nt: TGTGCCAGCAGAGAGGACGGGGGGAGCACTGAAGCTTTCTTT

d_call: NA
v_call: TRBV7-2
clone_size: few
j_call: TRBJ1-1
cdr3_aa: CASSLSGSQNTEAFF
cdr3_nt: TGTGCCAGCAGCTTAAGTGGGAGTCAGAACACTGAAGCTTTCTTT

d_call: TRBD1
v_call: TRBV10-2
clone_size: NA
j_call: TRBJ1-4
cdr3_aa: CASRDTPGGTEKLFF
cdr3_nt: TGCGCCAGCAGAGATACCCCAGGGGGCACTGAAAAACTGTTTTTT

d_call: NA
v_call: TRBV30
clone_size: NA
j_call: TRBJ1-1
cdr3_aa: CAGGSGGGFTEAFF
cdr3_nt: TGTGCCGGAGGTTCGGGGGGGGGTTTCACTGAAGCTTTCTTT

d_call: NA
v_call: TRBV30
clone_size: NA
j_call: TRBJ2-3
cdr3_aa: CAWSVQWQGVTDTQYF
cdr3_nt: TGTGCCTGGAGTGTTCAGTGGCAGGGCGTCACAGATACGCAGTATTTT

d_call: NA
v_call: TRBV4-3
clone_size: NA
j_call: TRBJ1-5
cdr3_aa: CASSQDTGGKEPQHF
cdr3_nt: TGCGCCAGCAGCCAAGATACGGGTGGCAAGGAGCCCCAGCATTTT

d_call: NA
v_call: TRBV11-2
clone_size: NA
j_call: TRBJ2-1
cdr3_aa: CASSEVGGDYNEQFF
cdr3_nt: TGTGCCAGCAGCGAGGTAGGGGGGGACTACAATGAGCAGTTCTTC

d_call: NA
v_call: TRBV2
clone_size: NA
j_call: TRBJ1-1
cdr3_aa: CASRADRNTEAFF
cdr3_nt: TGTGCCAGCAGGGCGGACAGGAACACTGAAGCTTTCTTT

d_call: NA
v_call: TRBV19
clone_size: once
j_call: TRBJ1-6
cdr3_aa: CASSIARGYNSPLHF
cdr3_nt: TGTGCCAGTAGTATAGCCAGGGGTTACAATTCACCCCTCCACTTT

d_call: TRBD1
v_call: TRBV5-1
clone_size: NA
j_call: TRBJ2-7
cdr3_aa: CASSPGQGGNEQYF
cdr3_nt: TGCGCCAGCAGCCCGGGACAGGGGGGAAACGAGCAGTACTTC

d_call: TRBD1
v_call: TRBV18
clone_size: NA
j_call: TRBJ2-5
cdr3_aa: CASSPGQIEETQYF
cdr3_nt: TGTGCCAGCTCCCCGGGACAGATAGAAGAGACCCAGTACTTC

d_call: TRBD1
v_call: TRBV6-5
clone_size: NA
j_call: TRBJ1-2
cdr3_aa: CASSYSNRGFYGYTF
cdr3_nt: TGTGCCAGCAGTTACTCGAACAGGGGATTTTATGGCTACACCTTC

d_call: NA
v_call: TRBV14
clone_size: NA
j_call: TRBJ2-7
cdr3_aa: CASSSRRAAAYEQYF
cdr3_nt: TGTGCCAGCAGCTCGAGAAGAGCGGCAGCATACGAGCAGTACTTC

d_call: TRBD1
v_call: TRBV7-9
clone_size: NA
j_call: TRBJ2-1
cdr3_aa: CASSFDRVKINEQFF
cdr3_nt: TGTGCCAGCAGCTTTGACAGGGTGAAAATCAATGAGCAGTTCTTC

d_call: TRBD2
v_call: TRBV7-8
clone_size: NA
j_call: TRBJ2-1
cdr3_aa: CASSLQRGNSYNEQFF
cdr3_nt: TGTGCCAGCAGCTTGCAGCGGGGCAACTCCTACAATGAGCAGTTCTTC

d_call: TRBD1
v_call: TRBV7-9
clone_size: once
j_call: TRBJ1-1
cdr3_aa: CASSFGQGRMNTEAFF
cdr3_nt: TGTGCCAGCAGCTTCGGACAGGGGAGAATGAACACTGAAGCTTTCTTT

d_call: NA
v_call: TRBV9
clone_size: NA
j_call: TRBJ2-6
cdr3_aa: CASSVGPDSPANVLTF
cdr3_nt: TGTGCCAGCAGCGTAGGCCCGGACTCTCCGGCCAACGTCCTGACTTTC

d_call: NA
v_call: TRBV7-8
clone_size: NA
j_call: TRBJ1-4
cdr3_aa: CASSPRRDWGNEKLFF
cdr3_nt: TGTGCCAGCAGCCCTCGGAGGGATTGGGGTAATGAAAAACTGTTTTTT

d_call: NA
v_call: TRBV5-8
clone_size: NA
j_call: TRBJ2-7
cdr3_aa: CASSLAMRYEQYF
cdr3_nt: TGTGCCAGCAGCTTGGCTATGCGTTACGAGCAGTACTTC

d_call: NA
v_call: TRBV6-5
clone_size: NA
j_call: TRBJ2-1
cdr3_aa: CASSRGVNEQFF
cdr3_nt: TGTGCCAGCAGTCGGGGAGTTAATGAGCAGTTCTTC